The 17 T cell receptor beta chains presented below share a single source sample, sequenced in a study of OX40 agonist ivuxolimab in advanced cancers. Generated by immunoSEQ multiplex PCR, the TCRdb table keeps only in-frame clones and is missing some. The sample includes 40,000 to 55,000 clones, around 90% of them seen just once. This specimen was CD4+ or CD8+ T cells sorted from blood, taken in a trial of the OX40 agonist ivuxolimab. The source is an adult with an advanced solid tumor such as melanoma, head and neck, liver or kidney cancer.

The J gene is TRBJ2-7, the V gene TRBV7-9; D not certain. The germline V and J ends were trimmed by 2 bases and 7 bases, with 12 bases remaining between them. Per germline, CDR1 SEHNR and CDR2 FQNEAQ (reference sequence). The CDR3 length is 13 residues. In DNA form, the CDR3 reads TGTGCCAGCAGCTTAAGCCCCCGGCCTGAGCAGTACTTC. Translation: CASSLSPRPEQYF.

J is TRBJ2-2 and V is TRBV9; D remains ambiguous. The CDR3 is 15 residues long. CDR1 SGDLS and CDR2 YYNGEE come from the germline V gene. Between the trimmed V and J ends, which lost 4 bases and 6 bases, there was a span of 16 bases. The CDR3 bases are TGTGCCAGCAGCCTCCTTGGACCTCCCTCCGGGGAGCTGTTTTTT. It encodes CASSLLGPPSGELFF.

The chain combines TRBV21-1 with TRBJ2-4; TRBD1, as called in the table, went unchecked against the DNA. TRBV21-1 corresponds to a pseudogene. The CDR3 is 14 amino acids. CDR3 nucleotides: TGTGCCAGCAGCCCTGCGGGGACAGTGTACATTCAGTACTTC. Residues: CASSPAGTVYIQYF.

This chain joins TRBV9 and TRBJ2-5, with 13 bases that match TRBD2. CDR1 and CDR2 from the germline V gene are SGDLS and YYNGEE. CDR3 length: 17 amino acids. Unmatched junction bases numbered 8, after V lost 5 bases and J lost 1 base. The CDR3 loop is CASRERTSGRGQETQYF. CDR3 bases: TGTGCCAGCAGAGAACGGACTAGCGGGAGAGGCCAAGAGACCCAGTACTTC.

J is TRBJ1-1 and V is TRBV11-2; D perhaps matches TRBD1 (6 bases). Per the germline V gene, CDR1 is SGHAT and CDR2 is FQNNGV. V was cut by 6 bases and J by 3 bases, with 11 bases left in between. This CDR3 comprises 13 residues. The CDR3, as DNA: TGTGCCAGCAGGTCGACAGGCTACACTGAAGCTTTCTTT. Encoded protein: CASRSTGYTEAFF.

The CDR3 sequence: CASRPTGNEKLFF. The DNA of the CDR3 is TGTGCCAGCAGGCCGACGGGTAATGAAAAACTGTTTTTT. The chain uses TRBV28 and TRBJ1-4; D ambiguous. The germline V gene encodes CDR1 MDHEN and CDR2 SYDVKM. This CDR3 spans 13 amino acids. V was pared by 6 bases and J by 4 bases, with 9 bases between.

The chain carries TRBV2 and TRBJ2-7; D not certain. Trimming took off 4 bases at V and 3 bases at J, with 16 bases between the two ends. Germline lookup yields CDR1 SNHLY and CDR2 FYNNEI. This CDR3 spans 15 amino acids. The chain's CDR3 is CASSVLGSGIYEQYF. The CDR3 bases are TGTGCCAGCAGTGTCTTGGGCAGTGGCATCTACGAGCAGTACTTC.

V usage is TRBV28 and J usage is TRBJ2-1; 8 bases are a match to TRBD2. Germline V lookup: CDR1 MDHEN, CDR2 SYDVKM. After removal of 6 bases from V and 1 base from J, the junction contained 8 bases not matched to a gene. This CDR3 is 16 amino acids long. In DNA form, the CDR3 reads TGTGCCAGCAGCACACTAGCGGCAGGGTCCTACAATGAGCAGTTCTTC. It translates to CASSTLAAGSYNEQFF.

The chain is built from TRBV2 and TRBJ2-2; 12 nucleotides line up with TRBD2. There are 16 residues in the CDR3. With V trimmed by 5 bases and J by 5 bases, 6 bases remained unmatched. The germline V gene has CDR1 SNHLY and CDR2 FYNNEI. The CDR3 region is CASSPLAGGGTGELFF. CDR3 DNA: TGTGCCAGCAGTCCACTAGCGGGAGGAGGAACCGGGGAGCTGTTTTTT.

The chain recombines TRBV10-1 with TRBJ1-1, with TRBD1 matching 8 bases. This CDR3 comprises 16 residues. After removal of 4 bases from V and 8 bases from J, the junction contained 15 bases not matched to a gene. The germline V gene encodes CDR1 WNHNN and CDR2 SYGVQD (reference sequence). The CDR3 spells CASSAGYRTGRPEAFF. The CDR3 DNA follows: TGCGCCAGCAGTGCGGGTTACCGGACAGGGAGGCCGGAAGCTTTCTTT.

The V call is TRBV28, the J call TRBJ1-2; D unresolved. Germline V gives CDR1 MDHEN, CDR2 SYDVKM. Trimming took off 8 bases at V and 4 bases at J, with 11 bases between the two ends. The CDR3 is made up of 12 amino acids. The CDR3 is CASGGRPYGYTF. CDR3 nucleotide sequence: TGTGCCAGCGGAGGGCGCCCCTATGGCTACACCTTC.

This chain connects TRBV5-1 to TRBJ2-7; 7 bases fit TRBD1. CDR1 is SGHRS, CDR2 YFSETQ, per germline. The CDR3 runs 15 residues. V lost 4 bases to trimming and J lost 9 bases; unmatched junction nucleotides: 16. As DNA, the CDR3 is TGCGCCAGCAGCCTGGAGAACAGGGGCGGCAACGGGCAGTACTTC. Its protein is CASSLENRGGNGQYF. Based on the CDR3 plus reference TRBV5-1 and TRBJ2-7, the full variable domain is KAGVTQTPRYLIKTRGQQVTLSCSPISGHRSVSWYQQTPGQGLQFLFEYFSETQRNKGNFPGRFSGRQFSNSRSEMNVSTLELGDSALYLCASSLENRGGNGQYFGPGTRLTVT.

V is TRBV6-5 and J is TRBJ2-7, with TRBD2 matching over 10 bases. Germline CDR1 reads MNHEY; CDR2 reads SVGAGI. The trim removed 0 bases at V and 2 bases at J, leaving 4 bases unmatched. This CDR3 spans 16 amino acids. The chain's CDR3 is CASSYSHSGRTYEQYF. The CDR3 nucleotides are TGTGCCAGCAGTTACTCGCATAGCGGGAGGACCTACGAGCAGTACTTC.

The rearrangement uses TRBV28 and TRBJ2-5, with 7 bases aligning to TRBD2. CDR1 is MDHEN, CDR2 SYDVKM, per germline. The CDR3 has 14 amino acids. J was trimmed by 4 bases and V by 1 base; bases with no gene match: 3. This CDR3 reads CASSLYWGGETQYF. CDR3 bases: TGTGCCAGCAGTTTATATTGGGGGGGAGAGACCCAGTACTTC.

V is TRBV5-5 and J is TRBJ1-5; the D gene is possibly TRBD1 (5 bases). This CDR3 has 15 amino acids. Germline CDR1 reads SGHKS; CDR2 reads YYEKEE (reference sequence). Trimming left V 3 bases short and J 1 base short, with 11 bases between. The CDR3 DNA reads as TGTGCCAGCAGCTCCGGGACGATGAGCAATCAGCCCCAGCATTTT. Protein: CASSSGTMSNQPQHF.

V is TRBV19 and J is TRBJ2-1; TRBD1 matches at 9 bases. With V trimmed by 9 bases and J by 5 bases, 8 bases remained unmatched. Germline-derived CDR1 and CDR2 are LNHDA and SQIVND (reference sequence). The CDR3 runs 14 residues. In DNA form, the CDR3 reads TGTGCCAGCGGTCGGGACAGGGCTAACAATGAGCAGTTCTTC. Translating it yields CASGRDRANNEQFF. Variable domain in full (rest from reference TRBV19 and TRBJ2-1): DGGITQSPKYLFRKEGQNVTLSCEQNLNHDAMYWYRQDPGQGLRLIYYSQIVNDFQKGDIAEGYSVSREKKESFPLTVTSAQKNPTAFYLCASGRDRANNEQFFGPGTRLTVL.

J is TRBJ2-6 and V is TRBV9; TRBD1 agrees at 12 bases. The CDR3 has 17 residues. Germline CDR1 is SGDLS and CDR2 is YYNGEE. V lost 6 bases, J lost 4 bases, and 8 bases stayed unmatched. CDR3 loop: CASTPGQGALGANVLTF. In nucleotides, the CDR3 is TGTGCCAGCACTCCGGGACAGGGGGCGCTCGGGGCCAACGTCCTGACTTTC.